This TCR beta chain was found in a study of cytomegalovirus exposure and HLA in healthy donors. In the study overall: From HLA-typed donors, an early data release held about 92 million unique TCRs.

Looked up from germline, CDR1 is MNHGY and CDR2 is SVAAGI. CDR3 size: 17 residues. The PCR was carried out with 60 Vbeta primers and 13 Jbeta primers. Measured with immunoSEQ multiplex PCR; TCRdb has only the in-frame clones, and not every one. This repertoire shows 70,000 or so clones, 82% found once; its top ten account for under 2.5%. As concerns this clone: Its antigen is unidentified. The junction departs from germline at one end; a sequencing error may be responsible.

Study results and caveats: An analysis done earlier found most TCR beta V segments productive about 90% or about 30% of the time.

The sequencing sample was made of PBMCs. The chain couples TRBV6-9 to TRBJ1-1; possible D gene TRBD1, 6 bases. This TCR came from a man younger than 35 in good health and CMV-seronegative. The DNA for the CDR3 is TGTGACAGCAGCCAGACCCACGCGACAGGCATCGAATTGAAAGCTTTCTTT. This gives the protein CDSSQTHATGIELKAFF.